This TCR beta chain is drawn from a study of immune cell composition in non-small cell lung cancer. At the level of the study: Histologic subtype was mainly adenocarcinoma or squamous cell carcinoma.

CDR1 MNHEY and CDR2 SMNVEV come from the germline V gene (reference sequence). This CDR3 has 13 residues. V lost 4 bases to trimming and J lost 1 base, with 6 bases between them. The data were produced by immunoSEQ multiplex PCR, yet TCRdb's version contains in-frame clones alone and is incomplete. This table holds about 7,100 clones, 84% found once. The normal lung sample lay at least 3 cm, and maximally far, from the tumour. The V and J genes are TRBV27 and TRBJ2-3, with a tentative D call TRBD1 (6 bases). The sequenced sample was non-adjacent lung tissue. This receptor was taken from a human donor with non-small cell lung cancer. The CDR3 DNA reads as TGTGCCAGCAGTTGGACAGGCACAGATACGCAGTATTTT. Its protein is CASSWTGTDTQYF.